This T cell receptor (beta chain) was profiled in a study of blood T cell repertoires in COVID-19. The CDR3 sequence is 13 residues long. V lost 0 bases to trimming and J lost 9 bases, with 10 bases between them. Looked up from germline, CDR1 is SGDLS and CDR2 is YYNGEE. Per the authors' pipeline: Amplified reference gene primers provided the basis for estimating nucleated cell counts. The method was immunoSEQ multiplex PCR; TCRdb's version includes in-frame clones alone and lacks a portion of them. Clone size and V and J calls were adopted from that table, with D and trimming inferred from the DNA. The table lists tens of thousands of clones, more than 65% of them singletons.

Material: peripheral blood. The rearrangement joins TRBV9 to TRBJ2-1; D call uncertain. The TCR was taken from a human donor in a cohort sampled during active COVID-19. CDR3 sequence reads: CASSVDWATEQFF. The CDR3 DNA reads TGTGCCAGCAGCGTAGATTGGGCGACTGAGCAGTTCTTC.